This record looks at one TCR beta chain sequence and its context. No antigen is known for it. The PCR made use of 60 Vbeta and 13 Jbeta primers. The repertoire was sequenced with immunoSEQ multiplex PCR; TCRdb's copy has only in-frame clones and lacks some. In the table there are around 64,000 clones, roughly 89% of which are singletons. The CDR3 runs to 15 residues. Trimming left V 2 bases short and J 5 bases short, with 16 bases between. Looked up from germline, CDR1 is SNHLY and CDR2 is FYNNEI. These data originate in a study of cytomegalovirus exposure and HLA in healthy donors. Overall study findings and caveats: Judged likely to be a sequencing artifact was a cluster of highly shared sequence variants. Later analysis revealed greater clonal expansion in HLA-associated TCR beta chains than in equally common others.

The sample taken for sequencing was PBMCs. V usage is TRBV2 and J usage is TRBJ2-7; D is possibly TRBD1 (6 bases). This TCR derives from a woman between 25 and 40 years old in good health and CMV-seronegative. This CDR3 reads CASSERGWGLDEQYF. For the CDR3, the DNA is TGTGCCAGCAGTGAAAGGGGGTGGGGTCTGGACGAGCAGTACTTC.